This T cell receptor (beta chain) is from a study of control samples from healthy donors and cancer patients (dated by TCRdb to 2018 to 2020). V is cut back by 4 bases and J by 6 bases, with 13 bases in the junction unmatched. Reading from cysteine to phenylalanine, the CDR3 counts 16 amino acids. Only the CDR3 part of the read is kept: 48 bases, read in frame from the first base. The germline V gene specifies KGHDR as CDR1 and SFDVKD as CDR2. Receptor amplification or capture employed the immunoSEQ multiplex PCR assay. In TCRdb, the immuneACCESS table is reduced to in-frame sequences with V and J assigned. These tables do not hold every clone; where another copy was compared, an unresolved V gene accounts for under half, and the others remain unexplained. This sample holds roughly 88,000 clones; roughly 92% were observed only once. The ten largest clones take up over 0.85% of the sample. On this clone itself: Its antigen is currently not known. No per-base quality is available; no much larger clone lies one base away.

The chain is assembled from TRBV24-1 and TRBJ2-7; 8 middle bases align to TRBD2. Source material: blood. This TCR came from a woman between 25 and 40 years old in good health. The CDR3 has the sequence CATSESTSGLRGEQYF. The sequenced DNA is TGTGCCACCAGTGAATCCACTAGCGGCCTGCGGGGCGAGCAGTACTTC.